These 23 T cell receptor beta chains came from one sample sequenced in a study of prognosis after radiotherapy for stage I lung cancer. Genomic DNA provided the template from which TCR beta CDR3 was amplified by two-round multiplex PCR. Amplification in first-round PCR relied on primers specific to each TRBV and TRBJ gene. Each CDR3 protein is one row after TCRdb ran MiXCR on the multiplex PCR reads. Of approximately 20,000 distinct CDR3 sequences detected, around 40% appear once; the ten largest clones hold roughly 30%. Source: PBMCs, taken before or after stereotactic body radiation therapy (not recorded which). These receptors were obtained from a donor over 45 with non-small cell lung cancer.

A few counts support this clonotype. The CDR3 region is CASSPVNQPQHF. CDR3 bases: TGTGCCAGCAGTCCAGTCAATCAGCCCCAGCATTTT. This sequence joins TRBV6-2 or TRBV6-3 and TRBJ1-5, with no clear D. Germline lookup yields CDR1 MNHEY and CDR2 SVGEGT. Trimming cost V 5 bases and J 3 bases, with 5 bases left between them. The CDR3 loop spans 12 amino acids.

The chain recombines TRBV9 with TRBJ2-2, with D perhaps TRBD2 (5 bases). CDR1 is SGDLS, CDR2 YYNGEE, per germline. The CDR3 extends over 17 amino acids. V dropped 0 bases and J dropped 3 bases, with 15 bases sitting between them. CDR3 bases: TGTGCCAGCAGCGTAGGTCCGGGGAGATGGGACACCGGGGAGCTGTTTTTT. Protein sequence: CASSVGPGRWDTGELFF.

This clonotype has at least ten counts. The J gene is TRBJ2-7, the V gene TRBV30; 7 bases line up with TRBD2. Germline V gives CDR1 GTSNPN, CDR2 SVGIG (reference sequence). With 0 bases clipped from V and 1 base from J, the junction kept 6 bases outside the gene matches. The length of the CDR3 is 15 residues. The chain's CDR3 is CAWSVPGAGSYEQYF. The CDR3 nucleotides read TGTGCCTGGAGTGTCCCTGGAGCGGGGTCCTACGAGCAGTACTTC.

In this sample, this clonotype turned up many times. This could be a read error, since a much larger clone is one nucleotide away. The CDR3 nucleotides are TGTACCAGCAGCGCGAAAACAGGGGGGACCCTCCACTTT. Protein sequence: CTSSAKTGGTLHF. The J gene is TRBJ1-6, the V gene TRBV9; 8 positions match TRBD1. Germline CDR1 and CDR2: SGDLS and YYNGEE. The CDR3 covers 13 residues.

This clonotype was seen at least ten times. The rearrangement uses TRBV7-9 and TRBJ1-2, with 8 bases fitting TRBD1. CDR3 length equals 15 residues. With V trimmed by 5 bases and J by 4 bases, 9 bases remained unmatched. Germline CDR1 and CDR2: SEHNR and FQNEAQ (reference sequence). The CDR3 here is CASSTPDREIYGYTF. The CDR3 nucleotides read TGTGCCAGCAGCACCCCGGACAGGGAAATCTATGGCTACACCTTC.

Ten or more counts support this clonotype. This rearrangement joins TRBV5-5 to TRBJ2-3; D not resolved. Germline CDR1 and CDR2: SGHKS and YYEKEE (reference sequence). The CDR3 is made up of 13 amino acids. The V end was cut by 3 bases, the J end by 5 bases, with 10 bases between. The DNA of the CDR3 is TGTGCCAGCAGCTGGGCGGCCGTAGATACGCAGTATTTT. Translating it yields CASSWAAVDTQYF.

This clonotype has a count of ten or more. The chain employs TRBV3-1 and TRBJ1-2, with D perhaps matching TRBD1 (5 bases). CDR1 and CDR2 from the germline V gene are LGHDT and YNNKEL (reference sequence). The CDR3 covers 14 residues. V gave up 1 base and J gave up 3 bases, with 9 bases separating them. The CDR3 protein is CASSQGWGDYGYTF. The CDR3 DNA is TGTGCCAGCAGCCAAGGTTGGGGCGACTATGGCTACACCTTC.

Concerning this clonotype itself: The likely explanation is a read error, given a far larger clone one base away. The chain has TRBV7-2 and TRBJ2-2; 7 bases are a match to TRBD2. The CDR3 is made up of 15 amino acids. Germline V CDR1 and CDR2: SGHTA, FQGNSA. The CDR3 DNA reads as TGTGCCAGCAGCTTATTGGGGGGGAACATCGGGGAGCTGTTTTTT. It yields the protein CASSLLGGNIGELFF.

Here the CDR3 reads CASSPGTTFGAFF. The CDR3 DNA follows: TGTGCCAGCAGTCCTGGGACCACCTTTGGGGCTTTCTTT. The chain has TRBV27 and TRBJ1-1, with D possibly matching TRBD1 (5 bases). Trimming cost V 5 bases and J 11 bases, with 18 bases left between them. The CDR3 is made up of 13 amino acids. Germline lookup yields CDR1 MNHEY and CDR2 SMNVEV (reference sequence).

The chain employs TRBV7-9 and TRBJ1-2; TRBD1 matches at 7 bases. This CDR3 comprises 15 residues. The germline V gene has CDR1 SEHNR and CDR2 FQNEAQ (reference sequence). V lost 5 bases to trimming and J lost 5 bases; unmatched junction nucleotides: 11. CDR3 DNA sequence: TGTGCCAGCAGCATTTACACTAGGGGGCTGTATGGCTACACCTTC. Its translation is CASSIYTRGLYGYTF.

The J gene is TRBJ1-2, the V gene TRBV5-1; D is undetermined. Trimming took 4 bases from V and 3 from J, leaving 19 bases between them. The CDR3 consists of 16 residues. Germline lookup yields CDR1 SGHRS and CDR2 YFSETQ. CDR3 bases: TGCGCCAGCAGCCTGGTTGGCTCCGGGGTTTACTATGGCTACACCTTC. This codes for CASSLVGSGVYYGYTF. The full variable domain, rest sourced from reference TRBV5-1 and TRBJ1-2, is KAGVTQTPRYLIKTRGQQVTLSCSPISGHRSVSWYQQTPGQGLQFLFEYFSETQRNKGNFPGRFSGRQFSNSRSEMNVSTLELGDSALYLCASSLVGSGVYYGYTFGSGTRLTVV.

This clonotype is judged medium-sized (0.01 to 0.1%). The chain employs TRBV28 and TRBJ2-1; D is ambiguous. V was clipped by 5 bases and J by 10 bases, with 9 bases between them. Germline CDR1 and CDR2: MDHEN and SYDVKM. The CDR3 runs 11 residues. CDR3 protein: CASSTPAEQFF. In DNA form, the CDR3 reads TGTGCCAGCAGTACCCCGGCGGAGCAGTTCTTC. Together with reference TRBV28 and TRBJ2-1, the CDR3 gives the full variable domain: DVKVTQSSRYLVKRTGEKVFLECVQDMDHENMFWYRQDPGLGLRLIYFSYDVKMKEKGDIPEGYSVSREKKERFSLILESASTNQTSMYLCASSTPAEQFFGPGTRLTVL.

V gene TRBV12-3 or TRBV12-4 combines with J gene TRBJ2-7; 8 bases agree with TRBD2. Losses at the gene ends were 2 bases for V and 7 bases for J; bases not matched to a gene: 4. The CDR3 is made up of 13 amino acids. The CDR3 loop is CASSLNGGGEQYF. CDR3 in DNA: TGTGCCAGCAGTTTAAACGGCGGGGGGGAGCAGTACTTC.

Worth noting for this clonotype: One end of the junction varies from germline; a read error may be responsible. The V gene is TRBV6-1, the J gene TRBJ2-7, with D unclear. Germline V gene data show CDR1 as MNHNS and CDR2 as SASEGT. The CDR3 is made up of 14 amino acids. CDR3 sequence: CAGSEALVVEEQYF. The CDR3 DNA is TGTGCCGGCAGTGAAGCGCTTGTGGTTGAAGAGCAGTACTTC.

This clonotype came up many times. The chain carries TRBV20-1 and TRBJ2-1; maybe TRBD2 (5 bases). CDR1 is DFQATT, CDR2 SNEGSKA, per germline (reference sequence). Trimming pared 5 bases from V and 2 bases from J, leaving 10 bases between. This CDR3 has 13 amino acids. CDR3 amino acids: CSAGRRPYNEQFF. DNA for the CDR3: TGCAGTGCTGGGCGGAGGCCCTACAATGAGCAGTTCTTC.

J is TRBJ2-7 and V is TRBV7-9, with a tentative D call TRBD2 (6 bases). This CDR3 region has 15 residues. Germline CDR1 reads SEHNR; CDR2 reads FQNEAQ (reference sequence). Trimming shortened V by 4 bases and J by 3 bases, and 16 bases separated the two germline ends. The CDR3: CASSSGTAEIYEQYF. The CDR3 bases are TGTGCCAGCAGCTCTGGGACTGCCGAGATCTACGAGCAGTACTTC.

This clonotype was observed at least ten times. This sequence joins TRBV4-1 and TRBJ1-5; D uncertain. V gave up 0 bases and J gave up 5 bases, with 8 bases separating them. The CDR3 is 14 residues long. Per the germline V gene, CDR1 is MGHRA and CDR2 is YSYEKL. The DNA for the CDR3 is TGCGCCAGCAGCCAAGATTATTCCGATCAGCCCCAGCATTTT. This translates into CASSQDYSDQPQHF.

Worth noting for this clonotype: Lacking the conserved final phenylalanine or tryptophan, this CDR3 likely reflects a read error. This chain uses TRBV12-3 or TRBV12-4 with TRBJ1-1, with D perhaps TRBD1 (6 bases). V was clipped by 7 bases and J by 3 bases, with 15 bases between them. The CDR3 sequence is 14 residues long. CDR3 sequence reads: CASMGRGVYTEAFS. CDR3 bases: TGTGCCAGCATGGGAAGGGGGGTGTACACTGAAGCTTTCTCT.

This clonotype was observed a few times. The rearrangement joins TRBV4-2 to TRBJ2-3; 10 bases are shared with TRBD2. J lost 6 bases, V lost 1 base, and 7 bases had no gene match. Germline assignment: CDR1 LGHNA and CDR2 YNFKEQ. This CDR3 has 16 residues. The CDR3 nucleotides read TGTGCCAGCAGCCAAGGGTCTAGCGGGAGTACCGATACGCAGTATTTT. Its translation is CASSQGSSGSTDTQYF.

This clonotype was seen repeatedly, ten times or more. This rearrangement joins TRBV5-4 to TRBJ1-6, with D hard to call. V was shortened by 4 bases and J by 10 bases, with 9 bases between the two germline ends. From germline, CDR1 is SGHNT and CDR2 YYREEE (reference sequence). This CDR3 contains 12 residues. The CDR3 spells CASSMDRSPLHF. The CDR3 nucleotides read TGTGCCAGCAGCATGGACCGGTCACCCCTCCACTTT.

The V gene is TRBV6-1, the J gene TRBJ2-7; 9 bases fit TRBD1. This CDR3 region has 13 residues. The trim removed 6 bases at V and 2 bases at J, leaving 2 bases unmatched. The V gene's germline CDR1 is MNHNS and CDR2 SASEGT. The CDR3 DNA follows: TGTGCCAGCAGGACAGGGGGAGCCTACGAGCAGTACTTC. Protein: CASRTGGAYEQYF.

This chain joins TRBV7-2 and TRBJ1-2, with D unresolved. Germline loops: CDR1 SGHTA, CDR2 FQGNSA. V lost 7 bases and J lost 4, with 19 bases in between. CDR3 length: 15 amino acids. CDR3 sequence (DNA): TGTGCCAGCATCAAGATTTGCACACTTGTCTATGGCTACACCTTC. Protein product: CASIKICTLVYGYTF.

The chain recombines TRBV7-2 with TRBJ2-1; D perhaps matches TRBD2 (6 bases). The CDR3 runs to 16 residues. Germline CDR1 and CDR2: SGHTA and FQGNSA. V was trimmed by 2 bases and J by 7 bases, leaving 18 bases between them. CDR3 DNA: TGTGCCAGCAGCTTACCCCTAGAGGGAGGTATAAATGAGCAGTTCTTC. This codes for CASSLPLEGGINEQFF.